This entry concerns a single T cell receptor (beta chain). Methods used by the authors: Amplification of reference gene primers was used by the study to estimate nucleated cell counts. Assay: immunoSEQ multiplex PCR; the TCRdb copy retains only in-frame clones and omits some. D and trimming come from the DNA, and the V and J calls and clone size come from that table. The data show approximately 70,000 clones, roughly 70% seen once. Participants had their cohort set by participant-reported clinical history. The record originates from a study of blood T cell repertoires in COVID-19. For the study at large: Specimens from acute and convalescent COVID-19 originated in the United States, Italy and Spain. The cDNA or gDNA used as material had been derived from T cells, B-cell-depleted T cells, or PBMCs.

The ends were cut back, 6 bases at V and 0 bases at J, with 9 bases in the middle. The germline CDR1 and CDR2 sequences are MNHEY and SMNVEV (reference sequence). The CDR3 is 13 amino acids. The sequencing input was PBMCs or T cells enriched from blood (not recorded which). The TCR was taken from a woman aged 55-70 years who had been exposed to COVID-19. The V call is TRBV27, the J call TRBJ2-7; unclear D gene. The CDR3 DNA reads TGTGCCAGCAGCAAACGGAGCTCCTACGAGCAGTACTTC. It translates to CASSKRSSYEQYF.